Given below is one TCR beta chain in context. The germline gene is not matched at one end of the junction; a read error may be the cause. Other nucleotide sequences from this sample produce the same CDR3. Following extraction, RNA underwent reverse transcription to cDNA, which served as the sequencing template. Measured with immunoSEQ multiplex PCR; TCRdb has only the in-frame clones, and not every one. This table holds more than 110,000 clones, roughly 54% found once. The treatment was: oral pan-JAK inhibitor, 5-10 mg twice daily. Investigators sorted PBMCs to obtain both CD4+ and CD8+ T cells. These data originate in a study of CD8+ T cells in alopecia areata. The CDR3 length is 14 residues. Germline V lookup: CDR1 LGHNA, CDR2 YNFKEQ.

This chain links TRBV4-2 with TRBJ2-3; no firm D call. Source: CD8+ T cells sorted from blood, taken at week 4, from a patient treated with tofacitinib. The receptor was isolated from a human donor with alopecia areata. This chain's CDR3 is CASSQDGEADTQYF. For the CDR3, the DNA is TGTGCCAGCAGCCAAGATGGAGAGGCAGATACACAGTATTTT.